The following is a TCR beta chain sequence with its context. Its target is not known. The repertoire was sequenced with immunoSEQ multiplex PCR; TCRdb's copy has only in-frame clones and lacks some. Of approximately 87,000 clones listed, 60% to 80% are singletons. This specimen belongs to a study of vaccination effects on CD4 cells after COVID-19. The V gene lost 1 base and the J gene lost 7 bases, with 4 bases spanning the gap. Looked up from germline, CDR1 is PRHDT and CDR2 is FYEKMQ (reference sequence). The CDR3 extends over 12 amino acids. Before any sequencing was done, the ViraFEST assay used viral peptide pools to expand antigen-specific CD4+ T cells. Isolating CD4+ T cells followed more than 9 days of culture. Vaccine recipients lacked prior SARS-CoV-2 infection and had negative nucleocapsid antibodies.

The rearrangement uses TRBV13 and TRBJ1-4; D is unclear. This TCR derives from a human donor who received a COVID-19 vaccine. Sequenced material: CD4+ T cells from PBMCs cultured with HCoV-229E spike peptides, taken before COVID-19 vaccination. CDR3 amino acids: CASSLAGEKLFF. The CDR3 nucleotides are TGTGCCAGCAGCTTAGCTGGTGAAAAACTGTTTTTT.